This T cell receptor (beta chain) was sequenced for a study of tumor and adjacent non-tumor tissue in lung cancer. A modified ARM-PCR protocol with three rounds of nested PCR amplified TCRbeta. TCRdb redid the calling of the multiplex PCR reads with MiXCR, one entry per CDR3 protein. The table includes fewer than 150,000 distinct CDR3 sequences, around 67% detected once. The template was RNA from unsorted bulk tissue. The V and J ends lost 3 bases and 11 bases respectively, with 19 bases between them. Per germline, CDR1 SQVTM and CDR2 ANQGSEA. This CDR3 is built from 14 residues. The chain couples TRBV29-1 to TRBJ2-2; the D gene is possibly TRBD1 (6 bases). The receptor was derived from a man aged 55 to 69 with small cell lung cancer. The sample consisted of lung tumor tissue. CDR3: CSVEARGDTRELFF. The DNA of the CDR3 is TGCAGCGTTGAGGCCAGGGGAGACACCAGAGAGCTGTTTTTT.